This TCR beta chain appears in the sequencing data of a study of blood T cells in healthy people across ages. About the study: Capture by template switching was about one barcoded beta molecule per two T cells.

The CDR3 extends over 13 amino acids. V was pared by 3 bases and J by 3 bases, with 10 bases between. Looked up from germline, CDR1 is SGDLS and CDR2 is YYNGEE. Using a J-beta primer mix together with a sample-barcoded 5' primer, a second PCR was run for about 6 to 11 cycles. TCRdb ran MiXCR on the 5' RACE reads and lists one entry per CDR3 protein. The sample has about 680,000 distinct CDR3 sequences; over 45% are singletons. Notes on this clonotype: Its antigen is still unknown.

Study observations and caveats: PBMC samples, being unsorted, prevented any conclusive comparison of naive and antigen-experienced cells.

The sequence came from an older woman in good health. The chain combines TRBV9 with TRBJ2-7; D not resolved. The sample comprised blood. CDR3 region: CASSDSLYYEQYF. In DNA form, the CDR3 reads TGTGCCAGCAGCGACTCCCTTTACTACGAGCAGTACTTC.